Sequencing of this TCR beta chain was carried out in a study of blood T cell repertoires in COVID-19. Study summary: PBMCs, B-cell-depleted T cells, or T cells were the source of the cDNA or gDNA that made up the material.

Per the germline V gene, CDR1 is MNHEY and CDR2 is SVGEGT. This CDR3 has 15 residues. V lost 0 bases to trimming and J lost 4 bases; unmatched junction nucleotides: 4. Original data processing: The assay estimated nucleated cells by amplifying reference gene primers. The method was immunoSEQ multiplex PCR; TCRdb's version includes in-frame clones alone and lacks a portion of them. V, J and clone size reflect that table, while D and trimming were determined from the DNA. The profile shows fewer than 90,000 clones, about 85% of them singletons. This clonotype originated in a male donor with acute or convalescent COVID-19. The chain couples TRBV6-2 or TRBV6-3 to TRBJ2-5; 8 positions agree with TRBD1. Sequencing used peripheral blood. The DNA of the CDR3 is TGTGCCAGCAGTTACTCGGCAGGGGGCGTAGAGACCCAGTACTTC. Protein: CASSYSAGGVETQYF.